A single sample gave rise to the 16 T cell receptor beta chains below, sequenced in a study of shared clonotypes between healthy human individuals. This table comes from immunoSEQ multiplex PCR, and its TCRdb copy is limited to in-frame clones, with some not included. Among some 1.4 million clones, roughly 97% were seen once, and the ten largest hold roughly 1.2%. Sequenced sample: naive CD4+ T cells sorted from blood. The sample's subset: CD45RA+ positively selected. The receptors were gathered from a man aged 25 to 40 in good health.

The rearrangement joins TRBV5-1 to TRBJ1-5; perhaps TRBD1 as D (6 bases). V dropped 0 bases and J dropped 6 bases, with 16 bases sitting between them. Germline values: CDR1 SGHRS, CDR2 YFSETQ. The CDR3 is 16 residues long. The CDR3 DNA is TGCGCCAGCAGCTTGGTGGACAGTATGTTTGGTCAGCCCCAGCATTTT. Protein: CASSLVDSMFGQPQHF.

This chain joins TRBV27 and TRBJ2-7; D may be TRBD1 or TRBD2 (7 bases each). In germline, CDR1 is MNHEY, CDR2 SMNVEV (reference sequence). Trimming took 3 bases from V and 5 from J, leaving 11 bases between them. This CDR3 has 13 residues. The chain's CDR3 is CASSFAGGDEQYF. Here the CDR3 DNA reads TGTGCCAGCAGTTTTGCAGGGGGGGACGAGCAGTACTTC.

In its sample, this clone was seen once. The CDR3 loop reads CASSLGAAGELFF. In DNA form, the CDR3 reads TGTGCCAGCAGCTTAGGCGCTGCCGGGGAGCTGTTTTTT. The gene calls are TRBV7-9 and TRBJ2-2; D not resolved. Germline V gives CDR1 SEHNR, CDR2 FQNEAQ (reference sequence). The V gene lost 1 base and the J gene lost 6 bases, with 6 bases spanning the gap. This CDR3 has 13 residues. Complete variable domain (other parts from reference TRBV7-9 and TRBJ2-2): DTGVSQNPRHKITKRGQNVTFRCDPISEHNRLYWYRQTLGQGPEFLTYFQNEAQLEKSRLLSDRFSAERPKGSFSTLEIQRTEQGDSAMYLCASSLGAAGELFFGEGSRLTVL.

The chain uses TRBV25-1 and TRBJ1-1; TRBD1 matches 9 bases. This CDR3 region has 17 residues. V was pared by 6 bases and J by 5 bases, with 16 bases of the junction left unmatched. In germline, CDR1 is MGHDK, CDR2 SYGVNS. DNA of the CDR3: TGTGCCAGCAGGGCAACGACAGGGGGGGCCCGGTTTACTGAAGCTTTCTTT. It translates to CASRATTGGARFTEAFF.

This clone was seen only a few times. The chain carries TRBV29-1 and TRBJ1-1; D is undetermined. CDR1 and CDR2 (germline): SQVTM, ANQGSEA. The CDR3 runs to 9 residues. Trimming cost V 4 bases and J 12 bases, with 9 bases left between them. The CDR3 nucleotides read TGCAGCGTTGGCGGCTTCCCTTTCTTT. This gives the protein CSVGGFPFF.

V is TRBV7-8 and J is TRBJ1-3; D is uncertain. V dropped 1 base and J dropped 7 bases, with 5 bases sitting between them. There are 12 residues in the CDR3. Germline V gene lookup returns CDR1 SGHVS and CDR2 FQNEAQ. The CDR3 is CASSLGSNTIYF. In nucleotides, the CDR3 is TGTGCCAGCAGCTTAGGGTCCAACACCATATATTTT.

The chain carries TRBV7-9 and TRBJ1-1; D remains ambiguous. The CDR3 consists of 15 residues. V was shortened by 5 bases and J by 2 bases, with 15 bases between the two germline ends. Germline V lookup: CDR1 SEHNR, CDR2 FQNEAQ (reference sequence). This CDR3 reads CASSPTFTRNTEAFF. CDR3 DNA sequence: TGTGCCAGCAGCCCCACTTTTACCCGAAACACTGAAGCTTTCTTT. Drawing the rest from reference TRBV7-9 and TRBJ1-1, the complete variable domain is DTGVSQNPRHKITKRGQNVTFRCDPISEHNRLYWYRQTLGQGPEFLTYFQNEAQLEKSRLLSDRFSAERPKGSFSTLEIQRTEQGDSAMYLCASSPTFTRNTEAFFGQGTRLTVV.

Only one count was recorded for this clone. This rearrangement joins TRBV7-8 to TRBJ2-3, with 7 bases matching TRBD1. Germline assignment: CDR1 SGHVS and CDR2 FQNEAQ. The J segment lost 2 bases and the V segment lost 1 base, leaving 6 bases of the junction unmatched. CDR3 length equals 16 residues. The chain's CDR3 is CASSLEYRGDTDTQYF. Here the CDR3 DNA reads TGTGCCAGCAGCTTAGAATACAGGGGAGACACAGATACGCAGTATTTT.

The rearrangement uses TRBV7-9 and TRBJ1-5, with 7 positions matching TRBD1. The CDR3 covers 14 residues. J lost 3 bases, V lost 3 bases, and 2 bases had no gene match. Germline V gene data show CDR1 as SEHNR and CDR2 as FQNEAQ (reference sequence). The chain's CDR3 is CASSFGQANQPQHF. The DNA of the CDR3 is TGTGCCAGCAGCTTCGGACAGGCCAATCAGCCCCAGCATTTT.

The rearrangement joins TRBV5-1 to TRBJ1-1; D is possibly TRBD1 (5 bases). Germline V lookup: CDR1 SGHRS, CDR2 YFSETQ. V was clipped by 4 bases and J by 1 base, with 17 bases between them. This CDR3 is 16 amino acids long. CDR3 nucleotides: TGCGCCAGCAGCGTATATGGACCAGGGTCGAACACTGAAGCTTTCTTT. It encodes CASSVYGPGSNTEAFF.

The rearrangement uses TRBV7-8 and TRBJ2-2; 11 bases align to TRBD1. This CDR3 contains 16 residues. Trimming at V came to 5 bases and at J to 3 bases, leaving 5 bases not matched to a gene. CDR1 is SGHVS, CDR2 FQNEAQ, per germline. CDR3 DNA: TGTGCCAGCAGCCTCGGACAGGGGGCTTACACCGGGGAGCTGTTTTTT. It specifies CASSLGQGAYTGELFF.

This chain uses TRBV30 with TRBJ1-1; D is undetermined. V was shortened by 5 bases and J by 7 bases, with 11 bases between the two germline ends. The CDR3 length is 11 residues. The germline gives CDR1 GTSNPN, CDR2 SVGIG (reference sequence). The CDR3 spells CAWLLPIEAFF. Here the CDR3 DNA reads TGTGCCTGGCTCCTACCGATTGAAGCTTTCTTT.

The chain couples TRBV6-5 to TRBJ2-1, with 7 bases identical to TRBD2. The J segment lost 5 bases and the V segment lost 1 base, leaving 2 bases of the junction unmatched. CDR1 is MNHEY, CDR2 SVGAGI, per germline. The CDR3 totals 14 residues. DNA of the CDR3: TGTGCCAGCAGTTACTTGGGACTAAACAATGAGCAGTTCTTC. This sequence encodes CASSYLGLNNEQFF.

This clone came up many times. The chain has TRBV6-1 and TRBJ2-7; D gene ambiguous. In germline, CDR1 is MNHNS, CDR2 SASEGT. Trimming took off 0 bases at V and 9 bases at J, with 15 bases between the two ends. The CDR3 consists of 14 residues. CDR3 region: CASSEATRGIGQYF. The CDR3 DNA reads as TGTGCCAGCAGTGAAGCAACACGCGGAATTGGGCAGTACTTC.

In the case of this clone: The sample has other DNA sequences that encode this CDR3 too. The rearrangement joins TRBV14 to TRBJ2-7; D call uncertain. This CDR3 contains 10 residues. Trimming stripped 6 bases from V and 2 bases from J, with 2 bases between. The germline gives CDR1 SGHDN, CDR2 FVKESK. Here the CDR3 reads CASSPYEQYF. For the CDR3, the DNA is TGTGCCAGCAGTCCCTACGAGCAGTACTTC.

This CDR3 reads CASSQLALTEAFF. CDR3 bases: TGTGCCAGCAGTCAATTGGCGCTCACTGAAGCTTTCTTT. The gene calls are TRBV6-5 and TRBJ1-1; D is undetermined. Germline V gene data show CDR1 as MNHEY and CDR2 as SVGAGI. CDR3 length: 13 residues. V was pared by 5 bases and J by 4 bases, with 11 bases between.